These T cell receptor beta chains were read from a single sample in a study of regulatory T cells in long-lasting Graves disease. TCRdb ran MiXCR on the multiplex PCR reads and lists one entry per CDR3 protein. Of some 410,000 distinct CDR3 sequences listed, about a sixth are singletons. The sample also formed part of further work on T cells in Graves' hyperthyroidism and ophthalmopathy.

The sample in question was peripheral blood mononuclear cells (PBMCs), obtained at new diagnosis, from a patient treated with antithyroid drugs. These receptors were collected from a woman in her 30s with Graves disease. Each CDR3 is given with its conserved first and last residue. Each record gives: D gene, clone size, V gene, J gene, CDR3 protein, CDR3 DNA. D genes are given only for firm matches. Part of the rows lack a size; the others show once, few, many or a class for expanded clones.

.	many	TRBV27	TRBJ1-2	CASSERTAYGYTF	TGTGCCAGCAGTGAGCGGACAGCCTATGGCTACACCTTC
.	many	TRBV18	TRBJ1-1	CASSPGGLRTEAFF	TGTGCCAGCTCACCAGGGGGTTTGAGGACTGAAGCTTTCTTT
.	many	TRBV27	TRBJ2-1	CASSLNRYNEQFF	TGTGCCAGCAGTTTAAACAGGTACAATGAGCAGTTCTTC
.	many	TRBV11-2	TRBJ2-7	CASNQGGDTSEQYF	TGTGCCAGCAACCAAGGTGGGGACACGAGCGAGCAGTACTTC
.	.	TRBV5-4	TRBJ1-4	CASSAFGGTNEKLFF	TGTGCCAGCAGCGCCTTCGGGGGGACGAATGAAAAACTGTTTTTT
.	.	TRBV28	TRBJ2-1	CASSSSAREDEQFF	TGTGCCAGCAGTTCCTCTGCCAGGGAGGATGAGCAGTTCTTC
TRBD2	.	TRBV6-1	TRBJ2-1	CASRPGLAVYSEQFF	TGTGCCAGCAGACCGGGACTAGCGGTTTACAGTGAGCAGTTCTTC
.	many	TRBV5-1	TRBJ2-2	CASSLAPNTGELFF	TGCGCCAGCAGCTTGGCCCCGAACACCGGGGAGCTGTTTTTT
.	.	TRBV7-9	TRBJ2-5	CASSLASGGRETQYF	TGTGCCAGCAGCTTAGCGTCTGGGGGCAGAGAGACCCAGTACTTC
TRBD1	many	TRBV11-2	TRBJ2-5	CASSTPGQGWDETQYF	TGTGCCAGCAGCACTCCGGGACAGGGGTGGGATGAGACCCAGTACTTC
.	.	TRBV6-5	TRBJ1-6	CASSYSGDYSPLHF	TGTGCCAGCAGTTACTCTGGGGATTATTCACCCCTCCACTTT
.	many	TRBV7-9	TRBJ1-2	CASSLEGADTYGYTF	TGTGCCAGCAGCTTAGAAGGGGCAGACACCTATGGCTACACCTTC
TRBD1	many	TRBV7-9	TRBJ2-1	CASSLGQGNPISYNEQFF	TGTGCCAGCAGCTTGGGACAGGGAAACCCGATCTCCTACAATGAGCAGTTCTTC
.	many	TRBV20-1	TRBJ2-7	CSATTTDNPYEQYF	TGCAGTGCTACCACGACAGATAACCCCTACGAGCAGTACTTC
TRBD1	.	TRBV5-1	TRBJ1-2	CASSVQGKSSGYTF	TGCGCCAGCAGCGTACAGGGGAAGAGCTCTGGCTACACCTTC
TRBD2	few	TRBV27	TRBJ2-7	CASSSFGGGSYEQYF	TGTGCCAGCAGCTCTTTTGGGGGAGGGTCCTACGAGCAGTACTTC
.	many	TRBV13	TRBJ2-2	CASTLEWGTGELFF	TGTGCCAGCACCCTAGAGTGGGGCACCGGGGAGCTGTTTTTT
.	few	TRBV7-6	TRBJ1-2	CASTPTPGDYGYTF	TGTGCCAGCACCCCGACACCAGGCGACTATGGCTACACCTTC
.	few	TRBV18	TRBJ2-4	CASSLGTVLAKNIQYF	TGTGCCAGCTCACTCGGGACTGTTCTAGCCAAAAACATTCAGTACTTC
TRBD1	.	TRBV27	TRBJ1-2	CASRTGTGDYGYTF	TGTGCCAGCAGAACCGGGACAGGGGACTATGGCTACACCTTC
TRBD1	many	TRBV11-2	TRBJ2-7	CASTRTGSAYEQYF	TGTGCCAGCACCCGGACAGGGTCGGCCTACGAGCAGTACTTC
.	few	TRBV29-1	TRBJ1-2	CSVGTGYGYTF	TGCAGCGTCGGGACTGGCTATGGCTACACCTTC
TRBD1	many	TRBV2	TRBJ2-1	CASSESPGQVTYNEQFF	TGTGCCAGCAGTGAATCCCCGGGACAGGTAACCTACAATGAGCAGTTCTTC
TRBD2	many	TRBV10-3	TRBJ2-1	CAIRDSGISYNEQFF	TGTGCCATCAGGGATAGCGGGATCTCCTACAATGAGCAGTTCTTC
.	many	TRBV20-1	TRBJ1-2	CSARPLANYGYTF	TGCAGTGCCCGGCCCCTTGCTAACTATGGCTACACCTTC
TRBD1	many	TRBV14	TRBJ2-5	CASSQTGGRETQYF	TGTGCCAGCAGCCAAACAGGGGGACGGGAGACCCAGTACTTC
.	many	TRBV14	TRBJ2-3	CASSRSGSGTTDTQYF	TGTGCCAGCAGCCGATCGGGCTCCGGAACCACGGATACGCAGTATTTT
.	many	TRBV11-2	TRBJ1-1	CASSQTVGDEAFF	TGTGCCAGCAGCCAAACCGTGGGGGATGAAGCTTTCTTT
TRBD2	.	TRBV20-1	TRBJ2-1	CSAGGTSGRVGRDEQFF	TGCAGTGCTGGGGGGACTAGCGGGAGGGTGGGTAGAGATGAGCAGTTCTTC
.	few	TRBV20-1	TRBJ1-1	CSAREVGRMNTEAFF	TGCAGTGCTAGAGAGGTAGGGCGAATGAACACTGAAGCTTTCTTT
.	many	TRBV6-1	TRBJ2-2	CASSELGVTGELFF	TGTGCCAGCAGTGAATTGGGGGTCACCGGGGAGCTGTTTTTT
.	few	TRBV28	TRBJ2-1	CASSRGMRNEQFF	TGTGCCAGCAGTCGGGGGATGCGCAATGAGCAGTTCTTC
.	many	TRBV20-1	TRBJ2-1	CSARDWGAPSYNEQFF	TGCAGTGCTAGAGATTGGGGGGCCCCCTCCTACAATGAGCAGTTCTTC
TRBD1	few	TRBV5-5	TRBJ1-6	CASSLSTGTGNSPLHF	TGTGCCAGCAGCTTGTCTACCGGGACAGGGAATTCACCCCTCCACTTT
.	many	TRBV28	TRBJ1-6	CASSLYRDNSPLHF	TGTGCCAGCAGTTTGTACAGGGATAATTCACCCCTCCACTTT
TRBD2	many	TRBV2	TRBJ2-1	CASIDKGTSGVEQFF	TGTGCCAGCATTGACAAGGGGACTAGCGGAGTTGAGCAGTTCTTC
TRBD2	few	TRBV5-1	TRBJ2-3	CASSLMGLAGLSTDTQYF	TGCGCCAGCAGCTTGATGGGACTAGCGGGTCTTAGCACAGATACGCAGTATTTT
.	.	TRBV5-4	TRBJ2-1	CASSSLRNNEQFF	TGTGCCAGCAGCTCCCTCAGGAACAATGAGCAGTTCTTC
TRBD1	many	TRBV7-9	TRBJ1-5	CASSSGQGNQPQHF	TGTGCCAGCAGTTCAGGACAGGGAAATCAGCCCCAGCATTTT
TRBD2	few	TRBV13	TRBJ2-1	CASSFNGLAGANEQFF	TGTGCCAGCAGCTTTAATGGACTAGCGGGAGCAAATGAGCAGTTCTTC
.	few	TRBV7-2	TRBJ2-3	CASTSPLFGRSDTQYF	TGTGCCAGCACCTCCCCTCTTTTTGGGAGGTCAGATACGCAGTATTTT
.	.	TRBV15	TRBJ2-7	CATSRVLAYEQYF	TGTGCCACCAGCAGAGTCCTAGCTTACGAGCAGTACTTC